Each of the 20 T cell receptor beta chains below was sequenced from the same sample in a study of siplizumab effects on memory and regulatory T cells. Profiling relied on immunoSEQ multiplex PCR, and the TCRdb table lists in-frame clones only, not all of them. In the table there are about 100,000 clones, roughly 94% of which are singletons. The sample taken for sequencing was Tregs sorted from blood. The receptor source for this set is a human donor in good health.

The chain joins TRBV27 to TRBJ1-4, with D uncertain. V was shortened by 5 bases and J by 11 bases, with 21 bases between the two germline ends. The CDR3 runs to 15 residues. Germline V gene sequence: CDR1 MNHEY, CDR2 SMNVEV (reference sequence). CDR3 amino acids: CASSPRTPLAWKLFF. The CDR3 DNA sequence: TGTGCCAGCAGTCCCAGGACCCCTTTGGCTTGGAAACTGTTTTTT.

V and J are TRBV6-6 and TRBJ1-2; 7 bases are shared with TRBD1. V was clipped by 5 bases and J by 5 bases; unmatched bases: 14. There are 16 residues in the CDR3. From germline, CDR1 is MNHNY and CDR2 SVGAGI (reference sequence). The DNA of the CDR3 is TGTGCCAGCAGTGGAGGACAGGCCTTAACTTTGTATGGCTACACCTTC. Translated: CASSGGQALTLYGYTF.

The chain uses TRBV19 and TRBJ1-1, with a weak D call TRBD1 (5 bases). Between the trimmed V and J ends, which lost 2 bases and 4 bases, there was a span of 17 bases. This CDR3 spans 16 amino acids. Germline loops: CDR1 LNHDA, CDR2 SQIVND (reference sequence). The DNA for the CDR3 is TGTGCCAGTAGTATACGGGCAGGGTTCGAGAGCACTGAAGCTTTCTTT. Protein product: CASSIRAGFESTEAFF.

The CDR3 loop reads CASSVPLGGGRYEQYF. CDR3 coding DNA: TGTGCCAGCAGTGTCCCGCTTGGAGGGGGTAGGTACGAGCAGTACTTC. V and J are TRBV2 and TRBJ2-7; D could derive from TRBD1 or TRBD2 (6 bases each). V was trimmed by 4 bases and J by 4 bases, leaving 20 bases between them. The germline CDR1 and CDR2 sequences are SNHLY and FYNNEI. CDR3 length equals 16 residues.

This chain's CDR3 is CASSPHLLSGRPNEQFF. Here the CDR3 DNA reads TGTGCCAGTAGTCCCCACTTGTTGAGCGGGAGGCCCAATGAGCAGTTCTTC. V usage is TRBV19 and J usage is TRBJ2-1, with 9 bases matching TRBD2. J lost 6 bases, V lost 5 bases, and 14 bases had no gene match. The germline CDR1 and CDR2 sequences are LNHDA and SQIVND (reference sequence). CDR3 size: 17 residues.

This chain connects TRBV10-3 to TRBJ2-3, with TRBD2 identical over 7 bases. V was clipped by 3 bases and J by 2 bases; unmatched bases: 2. The germline gives CDR1 ENHRY, CDR2 SYGVKD. This CDR3 contains 14 residues. The CDR3 here is CAISEGLDTDTQYF. The CDR3, as DNA: TGTGCCATCAGTGAAGGACTAGACACAGATACGCAGTATTTT.

This clone was detected ten times or more. This sequence joins TRBV4-1 and TRBJ2-7; D remains unclear. CDR3 length: 15 residues. Trimming removed 4 bases from V and 1 base from J, with 14 bases in between. Germline V gene sequence: CDR1 MGHRA, CDR2 YSYEKL. CDR3 sequence: CASSPQDGRSYEQYF. The CDR3 coding sequence is TGCGCCAGCAGCCCTCAGGACGGAAGATCCTACGAGCAGTACTTC.

This clone was observed a few times. The V call is TRBV27, the J call TRBJ2-3, with TRBD2 identical over 8 bases. Per the germline V gene, CDR1 is MNHEY and CDR2 is SMNVEV (reference sequence). The CDR3 contains 13 residues. V shed 10 bases, J shed 1 base, and the junction held 4 bases outside the gene matches. The CDR3 DNA reads as TGTGCCACCAGAGCGGGGGGCACAGATACGCAGTATTTT. Translation: CATRAGGTDTQYF.

The rearrangement uses TRBV4-1 and TRBJ2-1, with D maybe TRBD1 (6 bases). This CDR3 contains 15 residues. CDR1 and CDR2 (germline): MGHRA, YSYEKL. V was clipped by 0 bases and J by 8 bases, with 14 bases between them. Here the CDR3 DNA reads TGCGCCAGCAGCCAAGACGGTGGGCCAGGGGATGAGCAGTTCTTC. It codes for CASSQDGGPGDEQFF.

The V and J genes are TRBV10-2 and TRBJ2-1; TRBD2 matches 13 bases. V trimming: 4 bases; J trimming: 9 bases; junction bases outside the gene matches: 12. This CDR3 has 17 residues. In germline, CDR1 is WSHSY, CDR2 SAAADI. The CDR3 here is CASSARRTSGSDSEQFF. CDR3 DNA sequence: TGCGCCAGCAGTGCCCGGCGGACTAGCGGGAGTGATAGTGAGCAGTTCTTC.

This clone occurred once. The chain joins TRBV19 to TRBJ2-1; possibly TRBD1 for D (6 bases). Trimming shortened V by 5 bases and J by 8 bases, and 10 bases separated the two germline ends. Per the germline V gene, CDR1 is LNHDA and CDR2 is SQIVND (reference sequence). The CDR3 runs to 12 residues. The CDR3 here is CASSQQGYEQFF. In DNA, the CDR3 is TGTGCCAGTAGTCAACAGGGCTATGAGCAGTTCTTC.

The rearrangement links TRBV5-6 to TRBJ1-1; D perhaps matches TRBD1 (6 bases). V was cut by 1 base and J by 4 bases, with 17 bases left in between. This CDR3 has 16 amino acids. In germline, CDR1 is SGHDT, CDR2 YYEEEE. This CDR3 reads CASSLTGARSTTEAFF. CDR3 nucleotide sequence: TGTGCCAGCAGCTTGACGGGGGCGCGAAGTACCACTGAAGCTTTCTTT.

The chain recombines TRBV7-2 with TRBJ2-3; the D is unclear. Germline-derived CDR1 and CDR2 are SGHTA and FQGNSA. CDR3 size: 15 residues. The germline V and J ends were trimmed by 5 bases and 2 bases, with 14 bases remaining between them. The CDR3 region is CASSPIFAATDTQYF. CDR3 coding DNA: TGTGCCAGCAGCCCGATATTTGCGGCCACAGATACGCAGTATTTT.

This clone was seen once. V gene TRBV30 combines with J gene TRBJ2-7; D remains ambiguous. V gave up 3 bases and J gave up 7 bases, with 10 bases separating them. CDR3 length: 11 amino acids. Looked up from germline, CDR1 is GTSNPN and CDR2 is SVGIG (reference sequence). This CDR3 reads CAWRYKIEQYF. The DNA of the CDR3 is TGTGCCTGGAGATACAAGATTGAGCAGTACTTC.

The chain is built from TRBV5-1 and TRBJ1-1; D is unclear. CDR1 and CDR2 from the germline V gene are SGHRS and YFSETQ. V lost 4 bases to trimming and J lost 1 base, with 11 bases between them. The CDR3 runs to 14 residues. CDR3 coding DNA: TGCGCCAGCAGCGGGTCGGGGTCGAACACTGAAGCTTTCTTT. This translates into CASSGSGSNTEAFF.

The rearrangement uses TRBV2 and TRBJ2-1; D perhaps matches TRBD2 (5 bases). This CDR3 has 13 amino acids. Looked up from germline, CDR1 is SNHLY and CDR2 is FYNNEI. V was cut by 2 bases and J by 13 bases, with 15 bases left in between. The CDR3 loop is CASSENGAPGQFF. The CDR3 DNA is TGTGCCAGCAGTGAAAATGGAGCTCCGGGACAGTTCTTC.

The V gene is TRBV19, the J gene TRBJ2-3, with 11 bases fitting TRBD2. There are 16 residues in the CDR3. V was clipped by 4 bases and J by 2 bases; unmatched bases: 5. CDR1 is LNHDA and CDR2 is SQIVND in the germline V gene (reference sequence). CDR3 in amino acids: CASSTGTSGYTDTQYF. CDR3 DNA: TGTGCCAGTAGTACAGGGACTAGCGGCTACACAGATACGCAGTATTTT. The full variable domain, with the rest looked up from reference TRBV19 and TRBJ2-3, is DGGITQSPKYLFRKEGQNVTLSCEQNLNHDAMYWYRQDPGQGLRLIYYSQIVNDFQKGDIAEGYSVSREKKESFPLTVTSAQKNPTAFYLCASSTGTSGYTDTQYFGPGTRLTVL.

The rearrangement joins TRBV5-1 to TRBJ2-5; the D gene is possibly TRBD1 (6 bases). V was shortened by 0 bases and J by 2 bases, with 14 bases between the two germline ends. The germline V gene has CDR1 SGHRS and CDR2 YFSETQ. The CDR3 is 16 residues long. For the CDR3, the DNA is TGCGCCAGCAGCTTGGCCCGGGTGCAGGGGCAAGAGACCCAGTACTTC. It is translated as CASSLARVQGQETQYF.

The rearrangement uses TRBV28 and TRBJ2-4; D remains unclear. Trimming took off 6 bases at V and 0 bases at J, with 6 bases between the two ends. Per the germline V gene, CDR1 is MDHEN and CDR2 is SYDVKM. CDR3 length: 13 residues. Here the CDR3 DNA reads TGTGCCAGCAGCATAAGAGCCAAAAACATTCAGTACTTC. This encodes CASSIRAKNIQYF.

This rearrangement joins TRBV9 to TRBJ2-5; D uncertain. Germline V gives CDR1 SGDLS, CDR2 YYNGEE. The CDR3 totals 15 residues. The germline V and J ends were trimmed by 0 bases and 1 base, with 10 bases remaining between them. CDR3 sequence reads: CASSVGGRLQETQYF. CDR3 DNA sequence: TGTGCCAGCAGCGTAGGAGGCAGACTCCAAGAGACCCAGTACTTC.